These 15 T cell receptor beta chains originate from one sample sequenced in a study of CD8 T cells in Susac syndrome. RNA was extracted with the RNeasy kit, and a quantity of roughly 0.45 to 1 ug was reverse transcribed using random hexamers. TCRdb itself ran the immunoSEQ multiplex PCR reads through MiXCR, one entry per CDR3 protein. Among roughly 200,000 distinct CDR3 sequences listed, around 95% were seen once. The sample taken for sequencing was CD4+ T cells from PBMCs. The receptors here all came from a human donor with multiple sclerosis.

CDR3 amino acids: CASSVKENQPQHF. DNA of the CDR3: TGTGCCAGCAGCGTCAAGGAAAATCAGCCCCAGCATTTT. The chain has TRBV27 and TRBJ1-5; D unclear. The CDR3 has 13 residues. Between the trimmed V and J ends, which lost 6 bases and 4 bases, there was a span of 10 bases. Germline CDR1 MNHEY, CDR2 SMNVEV (reference sequence).

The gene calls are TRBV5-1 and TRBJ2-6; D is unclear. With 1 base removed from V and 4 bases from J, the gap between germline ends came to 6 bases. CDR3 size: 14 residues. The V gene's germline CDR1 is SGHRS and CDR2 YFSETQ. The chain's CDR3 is CASSLFVGANVLTF. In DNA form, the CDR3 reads TGCGCCAGCAGCTTGTTCGTAGGGGCCAACGTCCTGACTTTC.

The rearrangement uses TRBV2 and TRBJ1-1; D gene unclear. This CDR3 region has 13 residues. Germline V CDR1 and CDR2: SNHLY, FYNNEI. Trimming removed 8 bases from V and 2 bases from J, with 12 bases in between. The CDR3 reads CASLGPINTEAFF. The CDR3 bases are TGTGCCAGCCTAGGCCCGATTAACACTGAAGCTTTCTTT. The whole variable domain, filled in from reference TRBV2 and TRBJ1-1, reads EPEVTQTPSHQVTQMGQEVILRCVPISNHLYFYWYRQILGQKVEFLVSFYNNEISEKSEIFDDQFSVERPDGSNFTLKIRSTKLEDSAMYFCASLGPINTEAFFGQGTRLTVV.

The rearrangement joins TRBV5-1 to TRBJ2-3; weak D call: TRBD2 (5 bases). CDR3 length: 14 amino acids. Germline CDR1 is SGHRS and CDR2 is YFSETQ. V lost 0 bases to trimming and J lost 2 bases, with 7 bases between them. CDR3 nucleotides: TGCGCCAGCAGCTTGGAAGACTACACAGATACGCAGTATTTT. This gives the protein CASSLEDYTDTQYF.

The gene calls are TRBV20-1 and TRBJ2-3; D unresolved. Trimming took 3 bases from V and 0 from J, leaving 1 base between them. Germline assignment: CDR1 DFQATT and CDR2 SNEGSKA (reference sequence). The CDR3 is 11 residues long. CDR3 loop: CSASSTDTQYF. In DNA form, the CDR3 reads TGCAGTGCTAGTAGCACAGATACGCAGTATTTT.

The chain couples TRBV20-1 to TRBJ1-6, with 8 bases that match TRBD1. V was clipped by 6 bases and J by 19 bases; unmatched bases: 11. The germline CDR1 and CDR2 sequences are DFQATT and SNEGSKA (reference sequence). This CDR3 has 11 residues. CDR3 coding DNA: TGCAGTGCAACCGACAGGGGTCGCTCTCACTTT. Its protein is CSATDRGRSHF.

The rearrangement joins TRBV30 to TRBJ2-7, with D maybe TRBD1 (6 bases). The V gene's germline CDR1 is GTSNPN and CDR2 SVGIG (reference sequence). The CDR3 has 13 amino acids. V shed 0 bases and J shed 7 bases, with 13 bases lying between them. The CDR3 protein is CAWSVRGGREQYF. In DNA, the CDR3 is TGTGCCTGGAGTGTCAGGGGTGGAAGGGAGCAGTACTTC.

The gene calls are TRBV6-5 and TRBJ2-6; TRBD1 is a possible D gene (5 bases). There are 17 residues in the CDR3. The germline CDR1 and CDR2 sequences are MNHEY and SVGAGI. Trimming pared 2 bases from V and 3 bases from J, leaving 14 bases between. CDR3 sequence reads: CASSYGAGIGGANVLTF. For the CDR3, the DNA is TGTGCCAGCAGTTACGGGGCAGGCATAGGTGGGGCCAACGTCCTGACTTTC.

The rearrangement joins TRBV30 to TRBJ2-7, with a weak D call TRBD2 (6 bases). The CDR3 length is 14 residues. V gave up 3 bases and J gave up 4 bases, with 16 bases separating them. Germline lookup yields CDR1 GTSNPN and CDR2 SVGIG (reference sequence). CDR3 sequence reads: CAWRQGFGGYEQYF. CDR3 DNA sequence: TGTGCCTGGAGGCAGGGTTTTGGGGGGTACGAGCAGTACTTC.

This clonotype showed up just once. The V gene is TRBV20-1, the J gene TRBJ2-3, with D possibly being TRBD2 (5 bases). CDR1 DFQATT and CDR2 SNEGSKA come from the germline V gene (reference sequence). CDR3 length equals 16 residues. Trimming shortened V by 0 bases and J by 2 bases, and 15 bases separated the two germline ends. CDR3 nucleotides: TGCAGTGCTAGAGATCCCACCTCGGGATCCACAGATACGCAGTATTTT. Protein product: CSARDPTSGSTDTQYF.

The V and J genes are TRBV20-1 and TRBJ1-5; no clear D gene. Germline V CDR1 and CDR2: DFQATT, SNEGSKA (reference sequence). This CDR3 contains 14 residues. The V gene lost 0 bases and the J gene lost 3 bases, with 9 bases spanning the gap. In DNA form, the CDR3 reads TGCAGTGCTAGAGAGCAAGGAAACAATCAGCCCCAGCATTTT. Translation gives CSAREQGNNQPQHF.

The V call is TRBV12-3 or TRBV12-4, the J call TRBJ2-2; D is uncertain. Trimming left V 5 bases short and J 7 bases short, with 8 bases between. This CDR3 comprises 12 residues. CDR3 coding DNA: TGTGCCAGCAGTCTCGGGTTCGGGGAGCTGTTTTTT. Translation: CASSLGFGELFF.

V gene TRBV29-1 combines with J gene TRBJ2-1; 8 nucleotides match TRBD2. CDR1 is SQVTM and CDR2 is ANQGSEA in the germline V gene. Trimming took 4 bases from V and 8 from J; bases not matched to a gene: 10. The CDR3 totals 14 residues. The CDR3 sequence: CSVVGGAFVDEQFF. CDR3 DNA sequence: TGCAGCGTTGTCGGGGGGGCATTTGTGGATGAGCAGTTCTTC.

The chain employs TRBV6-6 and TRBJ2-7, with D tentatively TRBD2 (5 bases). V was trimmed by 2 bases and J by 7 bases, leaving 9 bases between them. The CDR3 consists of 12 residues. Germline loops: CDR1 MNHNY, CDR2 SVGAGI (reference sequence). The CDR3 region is CASSYPGYEQYF. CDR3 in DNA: TGTGCCAGCAGTTACCCGGGGTATGAGCAGTACTTC.

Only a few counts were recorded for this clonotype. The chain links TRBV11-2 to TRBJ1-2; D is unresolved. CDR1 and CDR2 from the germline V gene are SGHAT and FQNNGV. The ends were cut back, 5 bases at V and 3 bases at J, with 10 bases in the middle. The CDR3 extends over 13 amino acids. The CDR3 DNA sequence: TGTGCCAGCAGCCCTGAGTTATACTATGGCTACACCTTC. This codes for CASSPELYYGYTF. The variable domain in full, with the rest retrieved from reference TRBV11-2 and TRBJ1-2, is EAGVAQSPRYKIIEKRQSVAFWCNPISGHATLYWYQQILGQGPKLLIQFQNNGVVDDSQLPKDRFSAERLKGVDSTLKIQPAKLEDSAVYLCASSPELYYGYTFGSGTRLTVV.